Listed here are 9 T cell receptor beta chains from one sample, sequenced in a study of cytomegalovirus exposure and HLA in healthy donors. PCR was performed using 60 Vbeta and 13 Jbeta primers. Libraries were prepared by immunoSEQ multiplex PCR; TCRdb keeps only in-frame clonotypes and omits some of them. This table holds over 100,000 clones. Sequencing was carried out using PBMCs. Receptors were obtained from a woman in her 40s in good health and CMV-seropositive.

This sequence joins TRBV5-4 and TRBJ2-7; D is undetermined. V lost 1 base, J lost 0 bases, and 5 bases lay in between. Per the germline V gene, CDR1 is SGHNT and CDR2 is YYREEE (reference sequence). This CDR3 is 13 amino acids long. The CDR3 protein is CASSLTDSYEQYF. CDR3 nucleotides: TGTGCCAGCAGCTTGACAGACTCCTACGAGCAGTACTTC.

The V and J genes are TRBV5-8 and TRBJ1-4; D unclear. The V gene's germline CDR1 is SGHTS and CDR2 YDEGEE. The ends were cut back, 0 bases at V and 5 bases at J, with 8 bases in the middle. The CDR3 is 14 residues long. The CDR3 DNA reads as TGTGCCAGCAGCTTGGGCTGGGCCAATGAAAAACTGTTTTTT. Translation gives CASSLGWANEKLFF.

Concerning this clone: Additional DNA sequences in this sample encode the identical CDR3. The chain recombines TRBV6-5 with TRBJ2-7, with 9 bases fitting TRBD1. Per germline, CDR1 MNHEY and CDR2 SVGAGI. The CDR3 totals 15 residues. V lost 5 bases to trimming and J lost 6 bases; unmatched junction nucleotides: 11. The CDR3 coding sequence is TGTGCCAGCAGTCGGCTTGCGGACAGGGGACTCGAGCAGTACTTC. Its translation is CASSRLADRGLEQYF.

The V gene is TRBV11-2, the J gene TRBJ2-4; possible D gene TRBD1, 6 bases. The germline CDR1 and CDR2 sequences are SGHAT and FQNNGV. V lost 1 base to trimming and J lost 1 base, with 11 bases between them. The CDR3 loop spans 16 amino acids. In nucleotides, the CDR3 is TGTGCCAGCAGCTTAGGGCAAGGGGGTGCCAAAAACATTCAGTACTTC. Protein product: CASSLGQGGAKNIQYF.

This rearrangement joins TRBV14 to TRBJ2-3; D not certain. Trimming stripped 1 base from V and 0 bases from J, with 11 bases between. The CDR3 has 16 residues. Germline V gives CDR1 SGHDN, CDR2 FVKESK. CDR3 protein: CASSQAGIVSTDTQYF. The CDR3 DNA reads TGTGCCAGCAGCCAAGCCGGTATAGTTAGCACAGATACGCAGTATTTT. The variable domain in full, with the rest retrieved from reference TRBV14 and TRBJ2-3, is EAGVTQFPSHSVIEKGQTVTLRCDPISGHDNLYWYRRVMGKEIKFLLHFVKESKQDESGMPNNRFLAERTGGTYSTLKVQPAELEDSGVYFCASSQAGIVSTDTQYFGPGTRLTVL.

This chain uses TRBV28 with TRBJ2-5; 7 bases line up with TRBD2. With V trimmed by 7 bases and J by 0 bases, 2 bases remained unmatched. Germline V lookup: CDR1 MDHEN, CDR2 SYDVKM. The CDR3 loop spans 13 amino acids. Here the CDR3 reads CASKGLNQETQYF. DNA for the CDR3: TGTGCCAGCAAGGGACTAAACCAAGAGACCCAGTACTTC.

The chain is built from TRBV6-5 and TRBJ2-1, with 7 bases fitting TRBD1. The CDR3 runs to 15 residues. Germline CDR1 is MNHEY and CDR2 is SVGAGI. Trimming removed 0 bases from V and 9 bases from J; junction bases left unmatched: 8. The CDR3 reads CASSYSTGFLSEQFF. CDR3 DNA: TGTGCCAGCAGTTACTCGACAGGGTTTCTCAGTGAGCAGTTCTTC.

The chain carries TRBV15 and TRBJ2-2; 13 bases are shared with TRBD2. Germline V gene lookup returns CDR1 LNHNV and CDR2 YYDKDF (reference sequence). V lost 8 bases, J lost 6 bases, and 3 bases stayed unmatched. CDR3 length: 14 residues. CDR3 DNA sequence: TGTGCCACCGGAGGACTAGCGGGAGCCGGGGAGCTGTTTTTT. This translates into CATGGLAGAGELFF.

The DNA for the CDR3 is TGTGCCAGCAGTCCACTAGGGACAGGGCCCGGGGAGCTGTTTTTT. This translates into CASSPLGTGPGELFF. The V gene is TRBV6-6, the J gene TRBJ2-2; TRBD1 aligns across 9 bases. The CDR3 loop spans 15 amino acids. The V gene's germline CDR1 is MNHNY and CDR2 SVGAGI (reference sequence). The V segment lost 5 bases and the J segment 6 bases; nucleotides outside the gene matches: 7.